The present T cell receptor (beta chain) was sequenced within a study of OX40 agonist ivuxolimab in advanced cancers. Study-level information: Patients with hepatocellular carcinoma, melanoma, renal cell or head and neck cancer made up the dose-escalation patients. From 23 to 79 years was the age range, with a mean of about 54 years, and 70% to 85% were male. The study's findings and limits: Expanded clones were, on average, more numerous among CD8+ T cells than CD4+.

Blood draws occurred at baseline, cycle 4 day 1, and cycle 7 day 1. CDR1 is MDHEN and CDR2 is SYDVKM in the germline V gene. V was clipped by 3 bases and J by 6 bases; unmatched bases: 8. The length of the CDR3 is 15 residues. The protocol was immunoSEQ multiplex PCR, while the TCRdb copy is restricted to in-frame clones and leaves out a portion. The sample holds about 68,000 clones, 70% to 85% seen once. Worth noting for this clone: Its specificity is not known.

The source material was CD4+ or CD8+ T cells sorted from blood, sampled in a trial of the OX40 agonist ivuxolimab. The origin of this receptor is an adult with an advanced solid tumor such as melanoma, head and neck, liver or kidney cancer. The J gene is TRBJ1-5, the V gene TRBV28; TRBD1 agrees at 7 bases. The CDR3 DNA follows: TGTGCCAGCAGTTTGGTCAGGGGGATTGTTCAGCCCCAGCATTTT. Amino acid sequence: CASSLVRGIVQPQHF.